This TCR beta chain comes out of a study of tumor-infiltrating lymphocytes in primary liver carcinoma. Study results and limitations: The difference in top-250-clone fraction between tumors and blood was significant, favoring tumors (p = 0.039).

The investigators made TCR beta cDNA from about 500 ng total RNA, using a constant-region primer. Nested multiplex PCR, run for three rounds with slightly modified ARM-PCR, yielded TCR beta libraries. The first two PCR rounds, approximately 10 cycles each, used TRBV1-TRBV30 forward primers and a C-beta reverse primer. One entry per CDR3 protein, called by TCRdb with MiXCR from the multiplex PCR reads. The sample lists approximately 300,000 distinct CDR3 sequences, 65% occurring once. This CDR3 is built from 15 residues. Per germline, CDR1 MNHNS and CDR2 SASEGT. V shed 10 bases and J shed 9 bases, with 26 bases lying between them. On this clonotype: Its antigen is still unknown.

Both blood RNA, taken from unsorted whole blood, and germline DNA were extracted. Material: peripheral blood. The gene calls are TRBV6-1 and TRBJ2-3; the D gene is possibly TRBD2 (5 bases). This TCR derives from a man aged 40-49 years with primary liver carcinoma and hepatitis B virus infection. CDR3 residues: CATQKANGKDETQYF. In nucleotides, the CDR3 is TGTGCCACTCAGAAAGCCAACGGGAAGGATGAGACGCAGTATTTT.